The 27 T cell receptor beta chains below were found in one sample sequenced in a study of T cell repertoires in cytomegalovirus infection. One entry per CDR3 protein, called by TCRdb with MiXCR from the reads. The sample has 510,000 or so distinct CDR3 sequences; about 26% are singletons. Sequences were obtained from PBMCs. The receptors derive from a human donor in good health (CMV status not recorded). Some clones in this sample may be carry-over from other donors' samples.

Remarks on this clonotype: This may come from a read error, since a much larger clone is one base off. The rearrangement joins TRBV7-2 to TRBJ1-1, with D hard to call. Per germline, CDR1 SGHTA and CDR2 FQGNSA. V lost 0 bases, J lost 0 bases, and 14 bases lay in between. The CDR3 contains 17 residues. The CDR3 spells CASSLAVSPPMNTEAFF. DNA for the CDR3: TGTGCCAGCAGCTTAGCGGTTTCCCCGCCCATGAACACTGAAGCTTTCTTT.

Regarding this clonotype: One end of the junction fails to match germline, which may point to a read error. The chain is built from TRBV2 and TRBJ1-5; 8 bases are shared with TRBD1. The germline V gene encodes CDR1 SNHLY and CDR2 FYNNEI. CDR3 length: 14 residues. The CDR3 DNA sequence: TGTGCCAGCAGTTTGACAGGGGTTCAACAGCTCCAGCATTTT. Amino acids: CASSLTGVQQLQHF.

This clonotype was observed many times. V usage is TRBV7-2 and J usage is TRBJ2-5, with 7 bases lining up with TRBD1. Looked up from germline, CDR1 is SGHTA and CDR2 is FQGNSA. V gave up 3 bases and J gave up 1 base; unmatched junction bases: 5. The CDR3 has 15 residues. The chain's CDR3 is CASSFGTASQETQYF. The CDR3 region has the DNA TGTGCCAGCAGCTTCGGGACAGCGAGCCAAGAGACCCAGTACTTC. Drawing the rest from reference TRBV7-2 and TRBJ2-5, the complete variable domain is GAGVSQSPSNKVTEKGKDVELRCDPISGHTALYWYRQSLGQGLEFLIYFQGNSAPDKSGLPSDRFSAERTGGSVSTLTIQRTQQEDSAVYLCASSFGTASQETQYFGPGTRLLVL.

This clonotype was seen many times. This sequence joins TRBV7-6 and TRBJ1-4, with 7 positions matching TRBD1. The CDR3 length is 13 residues. Germline CDR1 reads SGHVS; CDR2 reads FNYEAQ. The J segment lost 8 bases and the V segment lost 5 bases, leaving 5 bases of the junction unmatched. The CDR3 loop is CASSLDRSEKLFF. The CDR3 DNA follows: TGTGCCAGCAGCCTGGACAGGAGCGAAAAACTGTTTTTT.

This clonotype was seen a few times. V usage is TRBV5-1 and J usage is TRBJ2-1; D not resolved. Germline assignment: CDR1 SGHRS and CDR2 YFSETQ. Trimming took off 0 bases at V and 9 bases at J, with 7 bases between the two ends. This CDR3 is 12 amino acids long. As DNA, the CDR3 is TGCGCCAGCAGCTTGGAAGACGGTGAGCAGTTCTTC. It yields the protein CASSLEDGEQFF.

The V and J genes are TRBV4-1 and TRBJ2-1; no definite D call. Germline-derived CDR1 and CDR2 are MGHRA and YSYEKL. Trimming took off 1 base at V and 1 base at J, with 11 bases between the two ends. The CDR3 is 16 amino acids. CDR3 residues: CASSQVGGLSYNEQFF. The CDR3 nucleotides are TGCGCCAGCAGCCAAGTTGGCGGCCTATCCTACAATGAGCAGTTCTTC.

The chain joins TRBV4-2 to TRBJ1-6, with D tentatively TRBD1 (6 bases). Germline assignment: CDR1 LGHNA and CDR2 YNFKEQ. The CDR3 loop spans 16 amino acids. Trimming took 1 base from V and 7 from J, leaving 14 bases between them. The CDR3 loop reads CASSQGNRVVNSPLHF. In DNA form, the CDR3 reads TGTGCCAGCAGCCAAGGAAACAGGGTTGTAAATTCACCCCTCCACTTT.

The chain uses TRBV6-6 and TRBJ2-5; 11 bases match TRBD2. Germline V lookup: CDR1 MNHNY, CDR2 SVGAGI (reference sequence). There are 15 residues in the CDR3. Trimming removed 4 bases from V and 4 bases from J; junction bases left unmatched: 5. Here the CDR3 DNA reads TGTGCCAGCAGTTCAACGGGACTAGCGGCAGAGACCCAGTACTTC. This encodes CASSSTGLAAETQYF.

The J gene is TRBJ1-1, the V gene TRBV29-1, with D perhaps matching TRBD1 (5 bases). CDR3 length equals 12 residues. Trimming shortened V by 7 bases and J by 3 bases, and 12 bases separated the two germline ends. Germline V lookup: CDR1 SQVTM, CDR2 ANQGSEA. The CDR3 DNA is TGCAGCGGTGCGAGAGGGGACACTGAAGCTTTCTTT. Amino acid sequence: CSGARGDTEAFF.

This clonotype has more than one count but fewer than ten. V is TRBV27 and J is TRBJ2-7; TRBD1 matches at 7 bases. This CDR3 is built from 14 residues. Germline values: CDR1 MNHEY, CDR2 SMNVEV (reference sequence). Unmatched junction bases numbered 11, after V lost 8 bases and J lost 4 bases. The CDR3 is CASGSGTEIYEQYF. The CDR3 DNA reads as TGTGCCAGCGGATCCGGGACAGAGATATACGAGCAGTACTTC.

The sample holds one count of this clonotype. J is TRBJ2-5 and V is TRBV6-1; D may correspond to TRBD1 or TRBD2 (6 bases each). CDR3 length: 14 amino acids. Germline V gene data show CDR1 as MNHNS and CDR2 as SASEGT. Deletions cut 5 bases from V and 2 bases from J, with 12 bases between. CDR3 in amino acids: CASSYRDLQETQYF. For the CDR3, the DNA is TGTGCCAGCAGTTACAGGGACTTACAAGAGACCCAGTACTTC.

The chain carries TRBV6-2 or TRBV6-3 and TRBJ1-1, with no clear D. Germline V gene lookup returns CDR1 MNHEY and CDR2 SVGEGT. The V end lost 5 bases, the J end lost 7 bases, and 23 bases lay between the germline ends. This CDR3 spans 16 amino acids. This chain's CDR3 is CASSANPGRTRVEAFF. The CDR3, as DNA: TGTGCCAGCAGTGCCAACCCGGGCAGGACTCGGGTTGAAGCTTTCTTT.

This clonotype has just a few counts. The V and J genes are TRBV20-1 and TRBJ1-1, with D possibly matching TRBD1 (6 bases). The V and J ends lost 5 bases and 1 base respectively, with 11 bases between them. CDR3 length equals 13 residues. Germline V lookup: CDR1 DFQATT, CDR2 SNEGSKA (reference sequence). For the CDR3, the DNA is TGCAGTGCTTCTCAGGGGACGAACACTGAAGCTTTCTTT. Translating gives CSASQGTNTEAFF.

V is TRBV7-2 and J is TRBJ2-7; D remains unclear. Trimming stripped 2 bases from V and 3 bases from J, with 11 bases between. Germline CDR1 and CDR2: SGHTA and FQGNSA. This CDR3 comprises 14 residues. The CDR3 loop is CASSLNSLGYEQYF. CDR3 coding DNA: TGTGCCAGCAGCTTAAACAGCTTGGGCTACGAGCAGTACTTC.

DNA of the CDR3: TGTGCCAGCAGCTTAACACGGGAGGGGAACAATGAGCAGTTCTTC. Protein sequence: CASSLTREGNNEQFF. The chain joins TRBV7-3 to TRBJ2-1; 8 bases fit TRBD2. The length of the CDR3 is 15 residues. V trimming: 0 bases; J trimming: 5 bases; junction bases outside the gene matches: 3. CDR1 and CDR2 (germline): SGHTA, FQGTGA. Combining the CDR3 with reference TRBV7-3 and TRBJ2-1 gives the whole variable domain GAGVSQTPSNKVTEKGKYVELRCDPISGHTALYWYRQSLGQGPEFLIYFQGTGAADDSGLPNDRFFAVRPEGSVSTLKIQRTERGDSAVYLCASSLTREGNNEQFFGPGTRLTVL.

The chain employs TRBV18 and TRBJ1-2; 8 bases map to TRBD1. Trimming took 3 bases from V and 7 from J; bases not matched to a gene: 7. The CDR3 is 14 amino acids. CDR1 and CDR2 from the germline V gene are KGHSH and LQKENI. CDR3 in amino acids: CASSPTGDFSGYTF. In nucleotides, the CDR3 is TGTGCCAGCTCACCGACAGGGGATTTTAGTGGCTACACCTTC.

This chain connects TRBV7-2 to TRBJ2-5, with D perhaps matching TRBD2 (6 bases). V lost 1 base and J 2 bases, leaving 11 bases between the germline ends. This CDR3 spans 15 amino acids. The germline V gene encodes CDR1 SGHTA and CDR2 FQGNSA. The DNA of the CDR3 is TGTGCCAGCAGCTTAGATCGCGGGAAGCAAGAGACCCAGTACTTC. Amino acid sequence: CASSLDRGKQETQYF. The variable domain in full, with the rest retrieved from reference TRBV7-2 and TRBJ2-5, is GAGVSQSPSNKVTEKGKDVELRCDPISGHTALYWYRQSLGQGLEFLIYFQGNSAPDKSGLPSDRFSAERTGGSVSTLTIQRTQQEDSAVYLCASSLDRGKQETQYFGPGTRLLVL.

This clonotype occurred many times. In DNA form, the CDR3 reads TGTGCCAGCAGTGAAATGTACTATGCCTACGAGCAGTACTTC. It yields the protein CASSEMYYAYEQYF. The chain links TRBV6-1 to TRBJ2-7, with D unclear. Per the germline V gene, CDR1 is MNHNS and CDR2 is SASEGT. V was trimmed by 2 bases and J by 2 bases, leaving 10 bases between them. The CDR3 sequence is 14 residues long.

This chain uses TRBV6-2 or TRBV6-3 with TRBJ1-1; 7 bases align to TRBD1. Germline V gene data show CDR1 as MNHEY and CDR2 as SVGEGT. This CDR3 comprises 13 residues. The junction had 6 bases not matched to a gene; V was cut back by 7 bases and J by 4 bases. The CDR3 loop is CASTDTGVTEAFF. CDR3 coding DNA: TGTGCCAGCACCGACACAGGGGTCACTGAAGCTTTCTTT.

The CDR3 reads CAWSPRDRGSFYGYTF. DNA for the CDR3: TGTGCCTGGAGTCCCCGGGACAGGGGCAGTTTCTATGGCTACACCTTC. This rearrangement joins TRBV30 to TRBJ1-2; 10 bases match TRBD1. CDR1 and CDR2 (germline): GTSNPN, SVGIG (reference sequence). The CDR3 has 16 residues. V lost 2 bases and J lost 4; bases outside the gene matches: 10.

This clonotype was found a few times. V usage is TRBV5-6 and J usage is TRBJ2-7; 8 nucleotides line up with TRBD2. The CDR3 covers 15 residues. Trimming cost V 4 bases and J 0 bases; bases outside gene matches: 6. CDR1 is SGHDT, CDR2 YYEEEE, per germline. For the CDR3, the DNA is TGTGCCAGCAGCGGGTTGGGGACTAGCTCCTACGAGCAGTACGTC. It specifies CASSGLGTSSYEQYV.

The rearrangement joins TRBV10-3 to TRBJ2-7, with 14 bases identical to TRBD2. This CDR3 has 15 amino acids. Germline-derived CDR1 and CDR2 are ENHRY and SYGVKD. Trimming took 6 bases from V and 3 from J; bases not matched to a gene: 4. CDR3 sequence (DNA): TGTGCCATCAGCCAGGGACTAGCGGGGGTCTACGAGCAGTACGTC. Its protein is CAISQGLAGVYEQYV.

Many counts were recorded for this clonotype. The chain combines TRBV7-2 with TRBJ1-2, with D perhaps matching TRBD1 (6 bases). CDR1 is SGHTA and CDR2 is FQGNSA in the germline V gene. CDR3 length equals 15 residues. V was pared by 5 bases and J by 5 bases, with 18 bases between. CDR3 region: CASSPWPGAGYGYTF. CDR3 DNA: TGTGCCAGCAGCCCTTGGCCGGGGGCAGGATATGGCTACACCTTC. The variable domain in full, completed from reference TRBV7-2 and TRBJ1-2, reads GAGVSQSPSNKVTEKGKDVELRCDPISGHTALYWYRQSLGQGLEFLIYFQGNSAPDKSGLPSDRFSAERTGGSVSTLTIQRTQQEDSAVYLCASSPWPGAGYGYTFGSGTRLTVV.

This chain links TRBV6-6 with TRBJ1-2; 8 nucleotides agree with TRBD1. Losses at the gene ends were 1 base for V and 8 bases for J; bases not matched to a gene: 6. Germline V lookup: CDR1 MNHNY, CDR2 SVGAGI (reference sequence). This CDR3 contains 14 residues. In DNA form, the CDR3 reads TGTGCCAGCAGTTACTTCCCGGACAGGGAGGGCTACACCTTC. Protein product: CASSYFPDREGYTF.

J is TRBJ2-1 and V is TRBV12-3 or TRBV12-4; perhaps TRBD1 as D (5 bases). The CDR3 is made up of 14 amino acids. V lost 5 bases, J lost 9 bases, and 17 bases lay in between. In nucleotides, the CDR3 is TGTGCCAGCAGTCTCGGGTTTAGGGGTGGTGAGCAGTTCTTC. Translation gives CASSLGFRGGEQFF.

This clonotype was detected once. The rearrangement uses TRBV6-6 and TRBJ2-1, with D possibly matching TRBD2 (5 bases). Per germline, CDR1 MNHNY and CDR2 SVGAGI (reference sequence). This CDR3 region has 14 residues. Trimming removed 6 bases from V and 6 bases from J, with 15 bases in between. The CDR3 spells CASRERWAFNEQFF. The CDR3, as DNA: TGTGCCAGCAGGGAGCGGTGGGCCTTCAATGAGCAGTTCTTC.

This clonotype has at least ten counts. The J gene is TRBJ2-7, the V gene TRBV7-2, with a possible D match to TRBD2 (6 bases). The germline V and J ends were trimmed by 1 base and 1 base, with 14 bases remaining between them. Germline assignment: CDR1 SGHTA and CDR2 FQGNSA. This CDR3 region has 16 residues. CDR3 residues: CASSLVPGDGSYEQYF. Here the CDR3 DNA reads TGTGCCAGCAGCTTAGTTCCGGGAGACGGGTCCTACGAGCAGTACTTC. The full variable domain, completed using reference TRBV7-2 and TRBJ2-7, is GAGVSQSPSNKVTEKGKDVELRCDPISGHTALYWYRQSLGQGLEFLIYFQGNSAPDKSGLPSDRFSAERTGGSVSTLTIQRTQQEDSAVYLCASSLVPGDGSYEQYFGPGTRLTVT.